Each of the 7 T cell receptor beta chains below was sequenced from the same sample in a study of T cells after yellow fever vaccination (dated by TCRdb to about 2019). Interpreted using the paper, the treatment or condition label stands for: live attenuated yellow fever vaccine strain. Library preparation used 5' RACE. The run used an Illumina NovaSeq 6000. In-frame beta chains were kept once TCRdb had trimmed the public reads at Q25 with fastp and called clones with MiXCR. Every CDR3 protein is listed once, alongside the most common genes and DNA of its rows. This sample holds a few hundred thousand distinct CDR3 sequences; about 17% were observed only once. The ten most abundant clones make up over 15% of the sample. The sequenced sample was PBMCs, obtained before the yellow fever booster vaccination. These receptors were taken from a man aged 18 to 30 who received the YFV17D yellow fever vaccine.

The chain carries TRBV5-5 and TRBJ1-1; D is undetermined. V was trimmed by 6 bases and J by 3 bases, leaving 15 bases between them. The CDR3 covers 14 residues. Germline V gene lookup returns CDR1 SGHKS and CDR2 YYEKEE (reference sequence). The chain's CDR3 is CASNSYWGDTEAFF. For the CDR3, the DNA is TGTGCCAGCAACTCCTACTGGGGAGACACTGAAGCTTTCTTT.

This clonotype was found a few times. The chain recombines TRBV20-1 with TRBJ1-5, with 8 bases matching TRBD1. The CDR3 contains 13 residues. V was clipped by 6 bases and J by 7 bases; unmatched bases: 8. The germline gives CDR1 DFQATT, CDR2 SNEGSKA (reference sequence). In DNA, the CDR3 is TGCAGTGCCGCGGACAGGGCAGACCAGCCCCAGCATTTT. It is translated as CSAADRADQPQHF.

This clonotype was counted many times. This sequence joins TRBV12-3 or TRBV12-4 and TRBJ2-7; D unclear. The CDR3 spans 14 residues. V lost 2 bases to trimming and J lost 0 bases, with 8 bases between them. The CDR3 coding sequence is TGTGCCAGCAGTTTATTCCCTCTCTCCTACGAGCAGTACTTC. It is translated as CASSLFPLSYEQYF.

J is TRBJ1-2 and V is TRBV15; D uncertain. This CDR3 has 13 residues. Germline V lookup: CDR1 LNHNV, CDR2 YYDKDF (reference sequence). V lost 2 bases, J lost 8 bases, and 12 bases lay in between. Here the CDR3 reads CATSRPGRGGYTF. CDR3 nucleotides: TGTGCCACCAGCAGACCCGGACGGGGAGGCTACACCTTC.

The chain joins TRBV7-2 to TRBJ2-7, with TRBD1 matching over 9 bases. The CDR3 is made up of 15 amino acids. The V and J ends lost 5 bases and 6 bases, in that order; junction bases with no gene match: 11. CDR1 is SGHTA and CDR2 is FQGNSA in the germline V gene. The CDR3 protein is CASSLQVGQGSEQYF. CDR3 bases: TGTGCCAGCAGCCTCCAAGTGGGACAGGGTAGCGAGCAGTACTTC.

This clonotype was counted a few times. The V and J genes are TRBV12-3 or TRBV12-4 and TRBJ2-2; TRBD1 or TRBD2 may be the D gene (6 bases each). Trimming removed 5 bases at V and 7 bases at J, with 14 bases between. The CDR3 totals 14 residues. CDR3 DNA sequence: TGTGCCAGCAGTCCCGAGGGGGGCAGCGGGGAGCTGTTTTTT. Translation: CASSPEGGSGELFF.

V and J are TRBV7-2 and TRBJ1-2, with D possibly TRBD1 on 5 matching bases. Germline CDR1 SGHTA, CDR2 FQGNSA. The CDR3 has 13 amino acids. The germline V and J ends were trimmed by 5 bases and 6 bases, with 13 bases remaining between them. The CDR3 DNA follows: TGTGCCAGCAGCCCGGGAGGGGCCAATGGCTACACCTTC. Protein product: CASSPGGANGYTF.